This passage covers 17 T cell receptor beta chains from one sample sequenced in a study of blood T cell repertoires in COVID-19. Profiling relied on immunoSEQ multiplex PCR, and the TCRdb table lists in-frame clones only, not all of them. The sample lists about 490,000 clones, 80% to 90% seen once, with 3.2% in the top ten. The specimen was peripheral blood. The receptor source for this set is a human donor in a cohort sampled during active COVID-19.

The chain couples TRBV19 to TRBJ1-2; weak D call: TRBD1 (5 bases). Germline loops: CDR1 LNHDA, CDR2 SQIVND (reference sequence). V gave up 4 bases and J gave up 8 bases, with 11 bases separating them. This CDR3 contains 12 residues. The CDR3 sequence: CASSSTGVGYTF. The CDR3 coding sequence is TGTGCCAGTAGTAGTACGGGGGTCGGCTACACCTTC.

The J gene is TRBJ2-2, the V gene TRBV5-1; no clear D gene. This CDR3 is 16 amino acids long. Trimming removed 4 bases from V and 0 bases from J, with 13 bases in between. Germline CDR1 SGHRS, CDR2 YFSETQ. The CDR3 bases are TGCGCCAGCAGCCCCCAGACGGGTACGAACACCGGGGAGCTGTTTTTT. It yields the protein CASSPQTGTNTGELFF.

This clone was detected only once. The rearrangement joins TRBV11-3 to TRBJ2-7, with D tentatively TRBD1 (5 bases). CDR3 size: 13 residues. Trimming cost V 3 bases and J 1 base, with 7 bases left between them. The V gene's germline CDR1 is SGHNT and CDR2 YENEEA. CDR3 sequence reads: CASSLDKSYEQYF. The CDR3 DNA is TGTGCCAGCAGCTTGGACAAATCCTACGAGCAGTACTTC.

V and J are TRBV15 and TRBJ2-6, with D perhaps TRBD1 (5 bases). Germline CDR1 reads LNHNV; CDR2 reads YYDKDF (reference sequence). CDR3 length equals 16 residues. Trimming shortened V by 3 bases and J by 2 bases, and 11 bases separated the two germline ends. CDR3 DNA sequence: TGTGCCACCAGCAGGAACCTCAGGGCTGGGGCCAACGTCCTGACTTTC. This codes for CATSRNLRAGANVLTF.

The rearrangement joins TRBV5-1 to TRBJ2-3; 11 nucleotides line up with TRBD2. There are 14 residues in the CDR3. V was pared by 5 bases and J by 3 bases, with 2 bases of the junction left unmatched. Germline loops: CDR1 SGHRS, CDR2 YFSETQ. CDR3 in DNA: TGCGCCAGCAGGTCTAGCGGGAGGACAGATACGCAGTATTTT. Protein product: CASRSSGRTDTQYF. The entire variable domain, with the rest obtained from reference TRBV5-1 and TRBJ2-3, is as follows: KAGVTQTPRYLIKTRGQQVTLSCSPISGHRSVSWYQQTPGQGLQFLFEYFSETQRNKGNFPGRFSGRQFSNSRSEMNVSTLELGDSALYLCASRSSGRTDTQYFGPGTRLTVL.

Here the CDR3 reads CAISDPGLAGANYEQYF. CDR3 bases: TGTGCCATCAGTGACCCTGGACTAGCGGGAGCCAACTACGAGCAGTACTTC. This chain joins TRBV10-3 and TRBJ2-7, with 13 bases identical to TRBD2. This CDR3 is 17 amino acids long. The V and J ends lost 3 bases and 3 bases, in that order; junction bases with no gene match: 8. In germline, CDR1 is ENHRY, CDR2 SYGVKD.

This clone came up once. CDR3 DNA: TGTGCCAGCAGTCCCAGGGGGCTGATAGGGGCAGTGTGGGAAAGAGACATTCAGTACTTC. Amino acids: CASSPRGLIGAVWERDIQYF. The chain joins TRBV28 to TRBJ2-4, with TRBD1 matching 8 bases. CDR1 is MDHEN, CDR2 SYDVKM, per germline. The CDR3 extends over 20 amino acids. V gave up 5 bases and J gave up 8 bases; unmatched junction bases: 26. The full variable domain, rest sourced from reference TRBV28 and TRBJ2-4, is DVKVTQSSRYLVKRTGEKVFLECVQDMDHENMFWYRQDPGLGLRLIYFSYDVKMKEKGDIPEGYSVSREKKERFSLILESASTNQTSMYLCASSPRGLIGAVWERDIQYFGAGTRLSVL.

The chain recombines TRBV24-1 with TRBJ2-5, with 10 bases that match TRBD1. This CDR3 is built from 14 residues. Germline-derived CDR1 and CDR2 are KGHDR and SFDVKD. Trimming at V came to 4 bases and at J to 9 bases, leaving 7 bases not matched to a gene. CDR3 DNA: TGTGCCACCAGTGACCCGGGACAGGGGAAGGCCCAGTACTTC. Protein product: CATSDPGQGKAQYF.

The V and J genes are TRBV7-9 and TRBJ1-1, with a tentative D call TRBD1 (6 bases). The CDR3 loop spans 15 amino acids. Trimming left V 5 bases short and J 1 base short, with 14 bases between. The V gene's germline CDR1 is SEHNR and CDR2 FQNEAQ (reference sequence). In DNA, the CDR3 is TGTGCCAGCAGCACAAGACAGGTCCAGAACACTGAAGCTTTCTTT. Residues: CASSTRQVQNTEAFF.

This chain joins TRBV6-5 and TRBJ1-5; D unresolved. V lost 5 bases and J lost 2, with 13 bases in between. Germline loops: CDR1 MNHEY, CDR2 SVGAGI. The CDR3 is made up of 15 amino acids. CDR3 sequence reads: CASSRSGVGNQPQHF. CDR3 nucleotide sequence: TGTGCCAGCAGTCGGTCGGGAGTCGGCAATCAGCCCCAGCATTTT.

This rearrangement joins TRBV29-1 to TRBJ1-4; D is unresolved. V lost 1 base and J lost 4, with 4 bases in between. The CDR3 contains 12 residues. Germline V gene lookup returns CDR1 SQVTM and CDR2 ANQGSEA. The CDR3 DNA is TGCAGCGTTGAAGCCCGTAATGAAAAACTGTTTTTT. This translates into CSVEARNEKLFF.

The gene calls are TRBV7-2 and TRBJ1-1; the match to TRBD1 covers 7 bases. Trimming took 3 bases from V and 6 from J; bases not matched to a gene: 10. The CDR3 is made up of 15 amino acids. Germline CDR1 reads SGHTA; CDR2 reads FQGNSA. The CDR3 loop is CASSFQTGTGPEAFF. The DNA of the CDR3 is TGTGCCAGCAGCTTCCAGACAGGGACGGGGCCTGAAGCTTTCTTT.

The chain carries TRBV10-3 and TRBJ1-1; 7 nucleotides line up with TRBD1. CDR3 length: 13 amino acids. Germline trimming cut 11 bases from V and 1 base from J; bases unmatched to any gene: 7. Germline V gene lookup returns CDR1 ENHRY and CDR2 SYGVKD. The CDR3 here is CAGTTGTNTEAFF. For the CDR3, the DNA is TGTGCCGGAACGACAGGGACGAACACTGAAGCTTTCTTT.

This chain links TRBV9 with TRBJ2-2; TRBD2 aligns across 10 bases. Trimming took 3 bases from V and 8 from J; bases not matched to a gene: 7. Germline lookup yields CDR1 SGDLS and CDR2 YYNGEE. This CDR3 has 15 amino acids. DNA of the CDR3: TGTGCCAGCAGCGCTTTAGCGGGAGGTCAGGGGGAGCTGTTTTTT. Its translation is CASSALAGGQGELFF. The whole variable domain, remainder taken from reference TRBV9 and TRBJ2-2, is DSGVTQTPKHLITATGQRVTLRCSPRSGDLSVYWYQQSLDQGLQFLIQYYNGEERAKGNILERFSAQQFPDLHSELNLSSLELGDSALYFCASSALAGGQGELFFGEGSRLTVL.

This CDR3 reads CASSLVTGGRTDTQYF. DNA for the CDR3: TGTGCCAGCAGCTTAGTAACGGGCGGGAGGACAGATACGCAGTATTTT. The rearrangement uses TRBV11-2 and TRBJ2-3; 8 positions match TRBD2. Germline trimming cut 1 base from V and 3 bases from J; bases unmatched to any gene: 6. This CDR3 comprises 16 residues. Germline values: CDR1 SGHAT, CDR2 FQNNGV.

This chain connects TRBV5-1 to TRBJ2-2; maybe TRBD2 (5 bases). This CDR3 is 16 amino acids long. The germline V gene has CDR1 SGHRS and CDR2 YFSETQ. V was cut by 7 bases and J by 0 bases, with 16 bases left in between. The CDR3 nucleotides are TGCGCCAGCTCGGGGAATCCGGGATCGAACACCGGGGAGCTGTTTTTT. It specifies CASSGNPGSNTGELFF. The variable domain in full, with the rest retrieved from reference TRBV5-1 and TRBJ2-2, is KAGVTQTPRYLIKTRGQQVTLSCSPISGHRSVSWYQQTPGQGLQFLFEYFSETQRNKGNFPGRFSGRQFSNSRSEMNVSTLELGDSALYLCASSGNPGSNTGELFFGEGSRLTVL.

For this clone: The junction differs from germline at one of its ends, possibly a read error. The chain joins TRBV5-4 to TRBJ1-1; 7 positions agree with TRBD1. The CDR3 runs to 14 residues. The germline CDR1 and CDR2 sequences are SGHNT and YYREEE (reference sequence). In nucleotides, the CDR3 is TGTGCCAGCACCTTGAGGCACAGGGGCACTGAAGCTTTCTTT. Translated: CASTLRHRGTEAFF.